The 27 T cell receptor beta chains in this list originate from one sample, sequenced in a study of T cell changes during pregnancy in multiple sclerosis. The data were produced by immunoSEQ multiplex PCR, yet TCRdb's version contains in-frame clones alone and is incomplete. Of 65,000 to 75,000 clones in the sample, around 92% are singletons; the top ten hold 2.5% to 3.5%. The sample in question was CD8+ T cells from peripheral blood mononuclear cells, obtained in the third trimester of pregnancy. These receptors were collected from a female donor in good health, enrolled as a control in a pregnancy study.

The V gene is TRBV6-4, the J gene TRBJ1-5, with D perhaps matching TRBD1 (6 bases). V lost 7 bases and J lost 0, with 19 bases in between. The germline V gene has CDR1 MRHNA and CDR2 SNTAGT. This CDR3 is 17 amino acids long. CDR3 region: CASKKMDLGGSNQPQHF. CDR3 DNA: TGTGCCAGCAAAAAGATGGACTTAGGGGGTAGCAATCAGCCCCAGCATTTT.

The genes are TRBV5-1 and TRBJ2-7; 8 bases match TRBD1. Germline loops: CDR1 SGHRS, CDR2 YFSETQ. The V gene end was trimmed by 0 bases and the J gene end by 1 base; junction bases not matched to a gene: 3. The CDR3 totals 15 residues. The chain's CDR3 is CASSLDRGISYEQYF. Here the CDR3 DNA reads TGCGCCAGCAGCTTGGACAGGGGGATTTCCTACGAGCAGTACTTC.

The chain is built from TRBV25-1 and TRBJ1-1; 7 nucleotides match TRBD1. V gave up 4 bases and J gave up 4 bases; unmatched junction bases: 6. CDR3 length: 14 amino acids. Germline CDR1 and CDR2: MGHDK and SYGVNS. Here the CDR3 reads CASSGIDRVTEAFF. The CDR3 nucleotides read TGTGCCAGCAGTGGGATAGACAGGGTCACTGAAGCTTTCTTT.

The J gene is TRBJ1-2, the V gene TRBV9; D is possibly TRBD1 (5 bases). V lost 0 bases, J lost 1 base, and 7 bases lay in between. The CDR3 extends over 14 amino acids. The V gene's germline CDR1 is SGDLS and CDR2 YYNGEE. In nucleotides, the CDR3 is TGTGCCAGCAGCGTAGGGGGCAGTAACTATGGCTACACCTTC. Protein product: CASSVGGSNYGYTF.

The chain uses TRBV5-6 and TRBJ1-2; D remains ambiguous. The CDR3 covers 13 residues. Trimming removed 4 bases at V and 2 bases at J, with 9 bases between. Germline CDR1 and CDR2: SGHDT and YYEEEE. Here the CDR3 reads CASSLGGNYGYTF. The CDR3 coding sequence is TGTGCCAGCAGCCTGGGAGGGAACTATGGCTACACCTTC.

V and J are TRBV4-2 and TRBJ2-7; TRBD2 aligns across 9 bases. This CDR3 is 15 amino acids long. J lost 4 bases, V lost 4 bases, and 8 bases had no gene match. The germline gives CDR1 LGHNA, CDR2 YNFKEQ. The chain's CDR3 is CASSPFAGGRYEQYF. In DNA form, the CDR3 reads TGTGCCAGCAGCCCGTTCGCGGGGGGGCGGTACGAGCAGTACTTC.

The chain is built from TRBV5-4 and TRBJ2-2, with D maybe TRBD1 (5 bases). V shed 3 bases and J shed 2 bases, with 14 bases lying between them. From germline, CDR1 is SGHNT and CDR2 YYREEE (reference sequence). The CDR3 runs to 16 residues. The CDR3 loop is CASSSRTGVNTGELFF. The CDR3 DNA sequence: TGTGCCAGCAGCTCAAGAACAGGAGTCAACACCGGGGAGCTGTTTTTT.

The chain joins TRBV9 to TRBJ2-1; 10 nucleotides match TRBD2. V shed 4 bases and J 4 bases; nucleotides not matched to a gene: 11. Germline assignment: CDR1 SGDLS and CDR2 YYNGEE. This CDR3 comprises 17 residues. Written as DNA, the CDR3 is TGTGCCAGCAGCTCTCCAGTAGCGGGGGGCCCGTACAATGAGCAGTTCTTC. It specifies CASSSPVAGGPYNEQFF.

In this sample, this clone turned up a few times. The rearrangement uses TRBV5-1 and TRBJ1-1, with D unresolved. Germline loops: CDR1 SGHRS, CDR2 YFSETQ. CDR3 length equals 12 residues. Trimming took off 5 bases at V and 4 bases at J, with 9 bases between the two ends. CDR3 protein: CASREGSTEAFF. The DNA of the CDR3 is TGCGCCAGCAGGGAAGGGAGCACTGAAGCTTTCTTT.

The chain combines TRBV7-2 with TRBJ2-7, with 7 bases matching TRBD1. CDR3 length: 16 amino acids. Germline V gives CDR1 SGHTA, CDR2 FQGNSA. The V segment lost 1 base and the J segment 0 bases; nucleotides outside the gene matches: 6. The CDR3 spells CASSLGPGQNSYEQYF. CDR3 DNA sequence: TGTGCCAGCAGCTTAGGACCGGGACAGAACTCCTACGAGCAGTACTTC. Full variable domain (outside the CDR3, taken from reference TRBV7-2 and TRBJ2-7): GAGVSQSPSNKVTEKGKDVELRCDPISGHTALYWYRQSLGQGLEFLIYFQGNSAPDKSGLPSDRFSAERTGGSVSTLTIQRTQQEDSAVYLCASSLGPGQNSYEQYFGPGTRLTVT.

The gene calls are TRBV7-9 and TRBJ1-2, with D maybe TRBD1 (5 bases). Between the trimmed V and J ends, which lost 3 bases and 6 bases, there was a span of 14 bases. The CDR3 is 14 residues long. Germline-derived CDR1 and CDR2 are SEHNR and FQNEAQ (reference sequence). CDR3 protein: CASSFAGGGDGYTF. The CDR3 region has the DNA TGTGCCAGCAGCTTCGCCGGGGGAGGCGATGGCTACACCTTC.

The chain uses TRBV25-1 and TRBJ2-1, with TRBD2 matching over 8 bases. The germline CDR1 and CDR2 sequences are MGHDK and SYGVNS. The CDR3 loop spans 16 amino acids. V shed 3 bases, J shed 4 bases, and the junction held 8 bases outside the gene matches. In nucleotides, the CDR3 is TGTGCCAGCAGTGAGCGGACGGGGGGGATGTACAATGAGCAGTTCTTC. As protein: CASSERTGGMYNEQFF. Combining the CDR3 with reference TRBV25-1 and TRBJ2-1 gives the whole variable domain EADIYQTPRYLVIGTGKKITLECSQTMGHDKMYWYQQDPGMELHLIHYSYGVNSTEKGDLSSESTVSRIRTEHFPLTLESARPSHTSQYLCASSERTGGMYNEQFFGPGTRLTVL.

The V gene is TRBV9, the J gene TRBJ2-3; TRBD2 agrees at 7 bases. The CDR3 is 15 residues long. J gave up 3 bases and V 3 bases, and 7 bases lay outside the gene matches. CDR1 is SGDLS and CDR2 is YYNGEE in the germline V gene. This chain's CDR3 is CASSDGLVDTDTQYF. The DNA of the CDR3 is TGTGCCAGCAGCGATGGACTAGTCGATACAGATACGCAGTATTTT.

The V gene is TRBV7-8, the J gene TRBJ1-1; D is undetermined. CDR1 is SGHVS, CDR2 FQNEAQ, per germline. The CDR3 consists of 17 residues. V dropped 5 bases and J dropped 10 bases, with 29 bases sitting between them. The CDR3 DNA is TGTGCCAGCAGCCCCCGCGCAATCGGGATGGAGGTCGGTGGAGCTTTCTTT. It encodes CASSPRAIGMEVGGAFF.

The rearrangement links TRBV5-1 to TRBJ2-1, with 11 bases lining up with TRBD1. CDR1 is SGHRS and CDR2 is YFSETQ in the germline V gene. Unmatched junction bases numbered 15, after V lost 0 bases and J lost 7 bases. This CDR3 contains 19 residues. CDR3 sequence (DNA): TGCGCCAGCAGCTTGGATTTTGTATTGTTTGGGGACAGGGGGAATGAGCAGTTCTTC. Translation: CASSLDFVLFGDRGNEQFF.

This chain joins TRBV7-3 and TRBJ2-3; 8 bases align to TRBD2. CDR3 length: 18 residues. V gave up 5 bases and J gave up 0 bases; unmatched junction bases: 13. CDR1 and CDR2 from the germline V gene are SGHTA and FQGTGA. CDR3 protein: CASSPASSRGASTDTQYF. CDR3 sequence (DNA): TGTGCCAGCAGCCCCGCCTCCTCGCGGGGGGCTAGCACAGATACGCAGTATTTT.

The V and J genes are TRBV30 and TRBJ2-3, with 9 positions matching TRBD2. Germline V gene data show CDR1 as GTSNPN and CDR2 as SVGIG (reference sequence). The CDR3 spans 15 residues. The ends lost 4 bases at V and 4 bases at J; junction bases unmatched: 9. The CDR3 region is CAWIPPSGVPDTQYF. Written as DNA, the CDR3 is TGTGCCTGGATCCCCCCTAGCGGGGTGCCAGATACGCAGTATTTT.

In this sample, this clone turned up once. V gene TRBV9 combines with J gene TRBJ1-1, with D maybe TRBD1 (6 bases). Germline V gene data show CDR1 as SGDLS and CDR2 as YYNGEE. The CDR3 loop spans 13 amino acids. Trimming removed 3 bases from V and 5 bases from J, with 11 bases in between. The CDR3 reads CASSGGGGTEAFF. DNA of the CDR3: TGTGCCAGCAGCGGAGGGGGTGGGACTGAAGCTTTCTTT. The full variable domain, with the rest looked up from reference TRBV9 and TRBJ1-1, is DSGVTQTPKHLITATGQRVTLRCSPRSGDLSVYWYQQSLDQGLQFLIQYYNGEERAKGNILERFSAQQFPDLHSELNLSSLELGDSALYFCASSGGGGTEAFFGQGTRLTVV.

In nucleotides, the CDR3 is TGTGCCTGGAGAGCGAGCTCCTACAATGAGCAGTTCTTC. Amino acids: CAWRASSYNEQFF. The chain carries TRBV30 and TRBJ2-1, with D hard to call. There are 13 residues in the CDR3. CDR1 is GTSNPN and CDR2 is SVGIG in the germline V gene (reference sequence). V shed 3 bases and J shed 0 bases, with 6 bases lying between them.

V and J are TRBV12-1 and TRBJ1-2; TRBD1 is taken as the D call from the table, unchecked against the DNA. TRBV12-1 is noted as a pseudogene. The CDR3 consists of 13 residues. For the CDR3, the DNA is TGTGCCAGCAGCTCCGACAGGCCCTATGGCTACACCTTC. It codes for CASSSDRPYGYTF.

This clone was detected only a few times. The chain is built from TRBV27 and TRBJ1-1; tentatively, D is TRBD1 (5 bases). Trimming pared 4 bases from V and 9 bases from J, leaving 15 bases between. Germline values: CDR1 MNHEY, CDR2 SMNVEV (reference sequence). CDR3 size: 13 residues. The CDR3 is CASSYSRGSQAFF. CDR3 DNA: TGTGCCAGCAGTTATTCCCGGGGGAGTCAAGCTTTCTTT.

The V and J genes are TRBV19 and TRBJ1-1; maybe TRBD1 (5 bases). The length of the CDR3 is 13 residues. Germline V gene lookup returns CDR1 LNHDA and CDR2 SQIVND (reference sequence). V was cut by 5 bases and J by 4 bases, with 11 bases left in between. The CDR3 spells CASSLPGLTEAFF. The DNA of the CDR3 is TGTGCCAGTAGTCTACCGGGACTCACTGAAGCTTTCTTT.

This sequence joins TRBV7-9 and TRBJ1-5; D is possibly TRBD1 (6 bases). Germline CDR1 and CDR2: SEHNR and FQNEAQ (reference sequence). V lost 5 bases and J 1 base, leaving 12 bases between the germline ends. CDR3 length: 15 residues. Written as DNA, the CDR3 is TGTGCCAGCAGCGTACAGGGCGGGAGCAATCAGCCCCAGCATTTT. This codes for CASSVQGGSNQPQHF.

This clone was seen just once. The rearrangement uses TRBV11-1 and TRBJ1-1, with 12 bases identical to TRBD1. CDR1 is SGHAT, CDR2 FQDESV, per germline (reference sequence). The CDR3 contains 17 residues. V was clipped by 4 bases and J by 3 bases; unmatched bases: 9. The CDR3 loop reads CASSSGTGGKRDTEAFF. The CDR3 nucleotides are TGTGCCAGCAGCTCCGGGACAGGGGGCAAGAGGGACACTGAAGCTTTCTTT. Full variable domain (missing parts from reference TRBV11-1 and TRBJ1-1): EAEVAQSPRYKITEKSQAVAFWCDPISGHATLYWYRQILGQGPELLVQFQDESVVDDSQLPKDRFSAERLKGVDSTLKIQPAELGDSAMYLCASSSGTGGKRDTEAFFGQGTRLTVV.

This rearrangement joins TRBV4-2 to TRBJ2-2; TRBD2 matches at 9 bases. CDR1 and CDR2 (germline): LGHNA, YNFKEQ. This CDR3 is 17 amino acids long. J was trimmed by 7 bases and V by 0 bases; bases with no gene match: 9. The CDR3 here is CASSQDWAGGLGGELFF. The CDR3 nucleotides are TGTGCCAGCAGCCAAGATTGGGCGGGGGGGCTCGGCGGGGAGCTGTTTTTT.

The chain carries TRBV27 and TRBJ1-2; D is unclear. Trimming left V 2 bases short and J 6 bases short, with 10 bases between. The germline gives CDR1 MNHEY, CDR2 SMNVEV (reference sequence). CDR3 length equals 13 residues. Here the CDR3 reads CASSLRGSDGYTF. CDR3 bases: TGTGCCAGCAGTTTACGAGGTTCGGATGGCTACACCTTC.

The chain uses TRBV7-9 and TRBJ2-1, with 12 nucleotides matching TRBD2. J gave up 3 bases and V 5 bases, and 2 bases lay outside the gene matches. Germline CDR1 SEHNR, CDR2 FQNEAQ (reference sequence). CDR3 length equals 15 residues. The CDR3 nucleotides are TGTGCCAGCAGCCAGACTAGCGGGGGCTACAATGAGCAGTTCTTC. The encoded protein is CASSQTSGGYNEQFF.